Listed here are 30 T cell receptor beta chains from one sample, sequenced in a study of cytomegalovirus exposure and HLA in healthy donors. The PCR had 60 Vbeta and 13 Jbeta primers. This table comes from immunoSEQ multiplex PCR, and its TCRdb copy is limited to in-frame clones, with some not included. The sample holds around 210,000 clones, just under 80% seen once. Source material: PBMCs. Receptors were obtained from a boy younger than 18 in good health and CMV-seronegative.

This clone appeared a single time. The rearrangement joins TRBV27 to TRBJ2-5, with TRBD2 matching over 7 bases. The tail of the sequence fits TRBJ2-7 better, so the J call may be wrong. Germline V gives CDR1 MNHEY, CDR2 SMNVEV (reference sequence). This CDR3 comprises 16 residues. The CDR3 DNA is TGTGCCAGCAGTCCCCTCCAGGGCGGGAGACGATACGAGCAGTACTTC. Amino acids: CASSPLQGGRRYEQYF.

The V and J genes are TRBV5-6 and TRBJ1-1; 9 bases map to TRBD1. Germline assignment: CDR1 SGHDT and CDR2 YYEEEE. Trimming cost V 2 bases and J 0 bases; bases outside gene matches: 5. The CDR3 runs to 16 residues. CDR3: CASSLAGQGLNTEAFF. The DNA of the CDR3 is TGTGCCAGCAGCTTAGCGGGACAGGGATTGAACACTGAAGCTTTCTTT.

The V call is TRBV5-1, the J call TRBJ2-7; TRBD2 agrees at 8 bases. This CDR3 contains 15 residues. Germline V CDR1 and CDR2: SGHRS, YFSETQ. J was trimmed by 5 bases and V by 1 base; bases with no gene match: 8. The CDR3 nucleotides are TGCGCCAGCAGCTTGTACTCGGGAGGGTCCGACGAGCAGTACTTC. Translating it yields CASSLYSGGSDEQYF.

V usage is TRBV19 and J usage is TRBJ2-7; D gene uncertain. This CDR3 is built from 14 residues. From germline, CDR1 is LNHDA and CDR2 SQIVND (reference sequence). The V gene lost 9 bases and the J gene lost 2 bases, with 17 bases spanning the gap. The CDR3 spells CASASRTFPYEQYF. CDR3 DNA sequence: TGTGCCAGCGCCTCTAGAACCTTCCCCTACGAGCAGTACTTC.

This clone showed up just a few times. V usage is TRBV9 and J usage is TRBJ2-3, with D possibly matching TRBD2 (5 bases). V shed 1 base and J shed 3 bases, with 12 bases lying between them. CDR1 SGDLS and CDR2 YYNGEE come from the germline V gene. The CDR3 runs 15 residues. The CDR3 protein is CASSVRTAGTDTQYF. CDR3 DNA: TGTGCCAGCAGCGTACGGACTGCCGGGACAGATACGCAGTATTTT. Using reference TRBV9 and TRBJ2-3 for the parts outside the CDR3, the full variable domain is DSGVTQTPKHLITATGQRVTLRCSPRSGDLSVYWYQQSLDQGLQFLIQYYNGEERAKGNILERFSAQQFPDLHSELNLSSLELGDSALYFCASSVRTAGTDTQYFGPGTRLTVL.

The rearrangement joins TRBV30 to TRBJ2-5, with 12 bases lining up with TRBD1. The CDR3 length is 16 residues. V shed 3 bases, J shed 5 bases, and the junction held 10 bases outside the gene matches. Per germline, CDR1 GTSNPN and CDR2 SVGIG (reference sequence). CDR3 region: CAWRGTGGYTVETQYF. CDR3 DNA: TGTGCCTGGAGGGGGACAGGGGGCTATACGGTGGAGACCCAGTACTTC.

The genes are TRBV11-2 and TRBJ1-1; TRBD1 aligns across 7 bases. V lost 5 bases, J lost 3 bases, and 6 bases stayed unmatched. CDR3 length: 14 residues. CDR1 is SGHAT and CDR2 is FQNNGV in the germline V gene. In DNA, the CDR3 is TGTGCCAGCAGCCAAACAGGGGTTTACACTGAAGCTTTCTTT. Translation: CASSQTGVYTEAFF.

The V call is TRBV5-1, the J call TRBJ2-2; D may be TRBD2 (5 bases). CDR1 SGHRS and CDR2 YFSETQ come from the germline V gene. CDR3 length: 15 residues. The V gene lost 2 bases and the J gene lost 3 bases, with 11 bases spanning the gap. The CDR3, as DNA: TGCGCCAGCAGCTTCTCGGGGTCCCACACCGGGGAGCTGTTTTTT. Encoded protein: CASSFSGSHTGELFF.

This chain uses TRBV6-5 with TRBJ2-7, with D perhaps TRBD2 (6 bases). The CDR3 loop spans 16 amino acids. Germline assignment: CDR1 MNHEY and CDR2 SVGAGI. Trimming left V 0 bases short and J 3 bases short, with 15 bases between. The DNA for the CDR3 is TGTGCCAGCAGTTACTCGGTCGGGGGACCGATCTACGAGCAGTACTTC. Its protein product is CASSYSVGGPIYEQYF.

This clone was counted once. The V gene is TRBV7-3, the J gene TRBJ1-1; D is unclear. Trimming removed 4 bases at V and 0 bases at J, with 6 bases between. Germline V gene sequence: CDR1 SGHTA, CDR2 FQGTGA. The CDR3 spans 13 residues. The CDR3 nucleotides read TGTGCCAGCAGCTCACACCTGAACACTGAAGCTTTCTTT. Translated, it gives CASSSHLNTEAFF.

The gene calls are TRBV29-1 and TRBJ1-1, with 12 bases that match TRBD1. Germline V CDR1 and CDR2: SQVTM, ANQGSEA. The V and J ends lost 2 bases and 14 bases, in that order; junction bases with no gene match: 9. This CDR3 has 13 residues. CDR3 sequence reads: CSVEMGTGGLSFF. In DNA form, the CDR3 reads TGCAGCGTTGAAATGGGGACAGGGGGCTTGTCGTTCTTT.

Only one count was recorded for this clone. The J gene is TRBJ2-4, the V gene TRBV10-3; 10 positions match TRBD2. The V segment lost 6 bases and the J segment 4 bases; nucleotides outside the gene matches: 9. This CDR3 region has 16 residues. CDR1 is ENHRY, CDR2 SYGVKD, per germline. CDR3 in amino acids: CAISPGTSAVKNIQYF. CDR3 nucleotide sequence: TGTGCCATCAGCCCCGGGACTAGCGCCGTAAAAAACATTCAGTACTTC.

V and J are TRBV30 and TRBJ2-3; D is possibly TRBD1 (5 bases). Trimming cost V 0 bases and J 4 bases, with 8 bases left between them. Per germline, CDR1 GTSNPN and CDR2 SVGIG (reference sequence). The CDR3 sequence is 13 residues long. The CDR3 region is CAWSVLGADTQYF. CDR3 coding DNA: TGTGCCTGGAGTGTGTTAGGGGCAGATACGCAGTATTTT. Together with reference TRBV30 and TRBJ2-3, the CDR3 gives the full variable domain: SQTIHQWPATLVQPVGSPLSLECTVEGTSNPNLYWYRQAAGRGLQLLFYSVGIGQISSEVPQNLSASRPQDRQFILSSKKLLLSDSGFYLCAWSVLGADTQYFGPGTRLTVL.

Remarks on this clone: The same CDR3 is also encoded by other DNA sequences in this sample. The V and J genes are TRBV10-3 and TRBJ1-2; 8 positions agree with TRBD1. There are 13 residues in the CDR3. V was pared by 3 bases and J by 11 bases, with 8 bases of the junction left unmatched. Germline lookup yields CDR1 ENHRY and CDR2 SYGVKD. This chain's CDR3 is CAISDGQGGGYTF. In DNA, the CDR3 is TGTGCCATCAGTGACGGACAGGGCGGTGGTTACACCTTC.

The chain has TRBV5-1 and TRBJ2-1; 9 bases agree with TRBD1. V lost 1 base, J lost 10 bases, and 18 bases stayed unmatched. CDR3 size: 18 residues. Germline V CDR1 and CDR2: SGHRS, YFSETQ. The CDR3 protein is CASSLNRGLRAGAAEQFF. CDR3 coding DNA: TGCGCCAGCAGCTTGAACAGGGGGCTCCGAGCGGGTGCCGCGGAGCAGTTCTTC.

This clone was counted between two and nine times. The chain joins TRBV5-4 to TRBJ1-1, with 7 nucleotides matching TRBD1. Germline CDR1 is SGHNT and CDR2 is YYREEE (reference sequence). Trimming took 4 bases from V and 4 from J; bases not matched to a gene: 10. This CDR3 comprises 15 residues. CDR3 nucleotide sequence: TGTGCCAGCAGCGATAACAGGGGTGGGAGCACTGAAGCTTTCTTT. This codes for CASSDNRGGSTEAFF.

The chain uses TRBV29-1 and TRBJ2-2; 7 bases agree with TRBD1. This CDR3 has 14 amino acids. In germline, CDR1 is SQVTM, CDR2 ANQGSEA. The ends lost 5 bases at V and 0 bases at J; junction bases unmatched: 3. The CDR3, as DNA: TGCAGCGTTATGACAGGGACGAACACCGGGGAGCTGTTTTTT. Its translation is CSVMTGTNTGELFF.

This clone was seen more than once but under ten times. The chain joins TRBV6-1 to TRBJ1-4; TRBD1 agrees at 9 bases. CDR1 and CDR2 (germline): MNHNS, SASEGT. Trimming at V came to 6 bases and at J to 8 bases, leaving 4 bases not matched to a gene. This CDR3 region has 13 residues. The CDR3 region has the DNA TGTGCCAGCAGGGACAGGGGAAGAGAAAAACTGTTTTTT. Encoded protein: CASRDRGREKLFF.

The sample holds a few counts of this clone. The V gene is TRBV1, the J gene TRBJ1-5; the table names TRBD1, a call not compared with the DNA. TRBV1 corresponds to a pseudogene. CDR3 size: 15 residues. The CDR3 loop reads CTSSPEGGSNQPQHF. The CDR3 DNA is TGCACCAGCAGCCCCGAAGGGGGCAGCAATCAGCCCCAGCATTTT.

The chain recombines TRBV28 with TRBJ1-1, with TRBD1 matching over 9 bases. Germline V gives CDR1 MDHEN, CDR2 SYDVKM. The CDR3 has 15 residues. V gave up 5 bases and J gave up 4 bases; unmatched junction bases: 8. CDR3 bases: TGTGCCAGCAGTCAACCGGGACAGGGAGGCACTGAAGCTTTCTTT. Translation gives CASSQPGQGGTEAFF. The complete variable domain, with remaining parts taken from reference TRBV28 and TRBJ1-1, reads DVKVTQSSRYLVKRTGEKVFLECVQDMDHENMFWYRQDPGLGLRLIYFSYDVKMKEKGDIPEGYSVSREKKERFSLILESASTNQTSMYLCASSQPGQGGTEAFFGQGTRLTVV.

The V and J genes are TRBV11-3 and TRBJ1-2; the match to TRBD1 covers 8 bases. Trimming cost V 4 bases and J 4 bases; bases outside gene matches: 11. This CDR3 region has 16 residues. Germline V gene lookup returns CDR1 SGHNT and CDR2 YENEEA. Here the CDR3 reads CASSSSRGQGGYGYTF. For the CDR3, the DNA is TGTGCCAGCAGCTCCTCCAGGGGGCAAGGTGGCTATGGCTACACCTTC. Complete variable domain (other parts from reference TRBV11-3 and TRBJ1-2): EAGVVQSPRYKIIEKKQPVAFWCNPISGHNTLYWYLQNLGQGPELLIRYENEEAVDDSQLPKDRFSAERLKGVDSTLKIQPAELGDSAVYLCASSSSRGQGGYGYTFGSGTRLTVV.

This rearrangement joins TRBV4-1 to TRBJ2-3; 11 bases are a match to TRBD2. This CDR3 is built from 17 residues. Germline V lookup: CDR1 MGHRA, CDR2 YSYEKL. J lost 4 bases, V lost 0 bases, and 6 bases had no gene match. This CDR3 reads CASSQELAGEMADTQYF. The CDR3 DNA reads TGCGCCAGCAGCCAAGAACTAGCGGGAGAAATGGCAGATACGCAGTATTTT.

The chain carries TRBV19 and TRBJ1-5, with D hard to call. Looked up from germline, CDR1 is LNHDA and CDR2 is SQIVND (reference sequence). Trimming cost V 5 bases and J 3 bases, with 11 bases left between them. CDR3 size: 14 residues. The CDR3 nucleotides read TGTGCCAGTAGTCCCACTGTCCTCAATCAGCCCCAGCATTTT. Its translation: CASSPTVLNQPQHF.

The chain combines TRBV19 with TRBJ2-7; D unresolved. Trimming pared 4 bases from V and 3 bases from J, leaving 13 bases between. CDR1 and CDR2 (germline): LNHDA, SQIVND (reference sequence). The CDR3 has 14 residues. CDR3 sequence: CASSTGYLNYEQYF. The DNA of the CDR3 is TGTGCCAGTAGTACCGGGTACCTTAACTACGAGCAGTACTTC.

This CDR3 reads CASRLTSTTDTQYF. The CDR3 region has the DNA TGTGCCAGCAGACTCACTAGTACCACAGATACGCAGTATTTT. V is TRBV6-4 and J is TRBJ2-3, with D maybe TRBD2 (5 bases). Looked up from germline, CDR1 is MRHNA and CDR2 is SNTAGT. This CDR3 has 14 amino acids. V dropped 6 bases and J dropped 2 bases, with 12 bases sitting between them.

V usage is TRBV7-9 and J usage is TRBJ1-2, with D hard to call. This CDR3 comprises 13 residues. Per the germline V gene, CDR1 is SEHNR and CDR2 is FQNEAQ (reference sequence). Trimming stripped 2 bases from V and 7 bases from J, with 11 bases between. The CDR3, as DNA: TGTGCCAGCAGCTTAATTTTGTGGAGTGGCTACACCTTC. Protein product: CASSLILWSGYTF.

This sequence joins TRBV30 and TRBJ1-1; a possible D gene is TRBD1 (6 bases). Trimming removed 7 bases from V and 10 bases from J, with 19 bases in between. The germline CDR1 and CDR2 sequences are GTSNPN and SVGIG (reference sequence). The CDR3 sequence is 12 residues long. The CDR3 nucleotides are TGTGCCTCTCGGGGGGCTCAACTGAGAGCTTTCTTT. Translated, it gives CASRGAQLRAFF.

This clone was counted only a few times. The chain joins TRBV9 to TRBJ2-3; 7 bases fit TRBD2. Germline V gene data show CDR1 as SGDLS and CDR2 as YYNGEE. V trimming: 4 bases; J trimming: 0 bases; junction bases outside the gene matches: 8. CDR3 length equals 16 residues. In nucleotides, the CDR3 is TGTGCCAGCAGCCCGAGACGGGGGGACAGCACAGATACGCAGTATTTT. Translated, it gives CASSPRRGDSTDTQYF.

This clone showed up just once. The J gene is TRBJ1-1, the V gene TRBV5-1, with D unresolved. The CDR3 runs 14 residues. The V end lost 4 bases, the J end lost 0 bases, and 10 bases lay between the germline ends. Germline-derived CDR1 and CDR2 are SGHRS and YFSETQ. CDR3: CASSPIELNTEAFF. The CDR3 DNA reads TGCGCCAGCAGCCCCATTGAGCTGAACACTGAAGCTTTCTTT.

Only a few counts were recorded for this clone. This chain connects TRBV5-4 to TRBJ2-1, with 9 bases that match TRBD1. The CDR3 has 15 amino acids. Germline CDR1 SGHNT, CDR2 YYREEE (reference sequence). J gave up 3 bases and V 2 bases, and 3 bases lay outside the gene matches. CDR3 sequence: CASSFDRGIYNEQFF. CDR3 DNA sequence: TGTGCCAGCAGCTTCGACAGGGGGATCTACAATGAGCAGTTCTTC.